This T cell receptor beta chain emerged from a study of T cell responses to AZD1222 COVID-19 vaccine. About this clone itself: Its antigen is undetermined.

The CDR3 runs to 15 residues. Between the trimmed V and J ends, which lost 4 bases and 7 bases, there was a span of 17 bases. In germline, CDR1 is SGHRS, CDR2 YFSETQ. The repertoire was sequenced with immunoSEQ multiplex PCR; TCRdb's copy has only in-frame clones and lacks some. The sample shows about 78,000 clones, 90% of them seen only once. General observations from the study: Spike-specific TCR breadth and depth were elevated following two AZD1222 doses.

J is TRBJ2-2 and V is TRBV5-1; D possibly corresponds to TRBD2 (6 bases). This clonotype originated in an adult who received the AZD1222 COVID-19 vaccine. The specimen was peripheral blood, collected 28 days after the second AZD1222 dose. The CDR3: CASSPWGEINGELFF. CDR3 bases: TGCGCCAGCAGCCCTTGGGGGGAGATCAACGGGGAGCTGTTTTTT.